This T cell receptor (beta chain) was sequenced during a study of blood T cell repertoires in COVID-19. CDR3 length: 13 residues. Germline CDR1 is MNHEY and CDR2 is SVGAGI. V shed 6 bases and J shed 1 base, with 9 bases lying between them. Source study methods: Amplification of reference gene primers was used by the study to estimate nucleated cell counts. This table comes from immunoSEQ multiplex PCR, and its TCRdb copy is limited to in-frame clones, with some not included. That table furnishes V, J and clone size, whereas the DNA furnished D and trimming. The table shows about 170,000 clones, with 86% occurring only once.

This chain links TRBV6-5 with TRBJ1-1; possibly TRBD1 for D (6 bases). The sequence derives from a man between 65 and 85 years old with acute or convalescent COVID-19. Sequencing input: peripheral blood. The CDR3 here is CASRWTENTEAFF. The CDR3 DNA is TGTGCCAGCAGATGGACAGAGAACACTGAAGCTTTCTTT.